The rows below give T cell receptor beta chains drawn from one sample of a study of beta chain features in type 1 diabetes. Method: immunoSEQ multiplex PCR; TCRdb's copy keeps in-frame clones and lacks some. The sample shows 450,000 or so clones, about an eighth of them seen only once. The sequencing input was naive CD4+ T cells from blood. The receptors were gathered from a woman in her late teens or twenties in good health. Both conserved end residues are part of each CDR3. The D gene is left open where the match is weak.

TRBV25-1,TRBJ2-1,TRBD1,CASSEWDRYNEQFF
TRBV11-2,TRBJ2-1,-,CASSLVRGLYNEQFF
TRBV30,TRBJ1-1,-,CAWSVRLGGFRVNTEAFF
TRBV19,TRBJ2-1,-,CASSIYGDEQFF
TRBV10-3,TRBJ2-1,-,CAISGEGYEQFF
TRBV28,TRBJ2-5,-,CASRHLGETQYF
TRBV29-1,TRBJ2-5,TRBD1,CSARQGAGETQYF
TRBV7-9,TRBJ2-2,-,CASSLQQGNTGELFF
TRBV7-6,TRBJ1-5,-,CASSLLVNQPQHF
TRBV6-5,TRBJ2-7,-,CASSYGVGTEQYF
TRBV30,TRBJ2-1,-,CAWSPMYNEQFF
TRBV7-8,TRBJ2-1,-,CASSSRGPEQFF
TRBV29-1,TRBJ2-1,TRBD1,CSVARWTGIESEQFF
TRBV2,TRBJ1-6,-,CASSYRVSSPLHF
TRBV9,TRBJ2-7,-,CASSVELTSYEQYF
TRBV6-5,TRBJ2-2,-,CASSYRQPNTGELFF
TRBV7-3,TRBJ1-6,TRBD1,CASSERTGQGSPLHF
TRBV29-1,TRBJ1-5,-,CSVEGADPGQPQHF
TRBV7-9,TRBJ2-7,-,CASSLGARAGEQYF
TRBV5-1,TRBJ2-1,TRBD2,CASSGTSGGISHEQFF
TRBV9,TRBJ2-3,TRBD2,CASSALAGGPDTQYF
TRBV5-1,TRBJ2-1,-,CASSSPSGPARQFF
TRBV21-1,TRBJ1-1,-,CASSKVAGMNTEAFF
TRBV4-1,TRBJ1-1,-,CASSQAVVSTEAFF
TRBV29-1,TRBJ1-4,-,CSVGRTATNEKLFF
TRBV6-1,TRBJ2-3,-,CASRGRMTDTQYF
TRBV30,TRBJ1-2,TRBD1,CAWRTPGGGYTF
TRBV30,TRBJ1-5,-,CAWSKNSKGVQPQHF
TRBV29-1,TRBJ2-3,TRBD1,CSVSPTGQGTDTQYF
TRBV11-2,TRBJ1-1,-,CASSPMRAEAFF
TRBV5-4,TRBJ2-3,-,CASSSARDKYTDTQYF
TRBV4-3,TRBJ2-7,-,CASSQGARAYEQYF
TRBV5-1,TRBJ1-5,TRBD1,CASSQGSGTGYQPQHF
TRBV13,TRBJ1-2,-,CASSLRRGGYTF
TRBV5-1,TRBJ2-3,TRBD1,CASSAPGQGGADTQYF
TRBV4-3,TRBJ2-2,-,CASRQDLPTGELFF
TRBV7-9,TRBJ1-4,-,CASSSKVLTGGEKLFF
TRBV12-5,TRBJ2-3,-,CASGYSTDTQYF